This TCR beta chain came from a study of OX40 agonist ivuxolimab in advanced cancers. Study-level background: Enrolled patients in dose escalation had cancers that were hepatocellular carcinoma, melanoma, renal cell or head and neck cancer.

Study-level findings and limits: At 0.1 to 3.0 mg/kg, CD4+ and CD8+ blood T cells expanded clonally by week 6. In a subset of nonresponders, normalized T-cell clonal expansion was also low.

Germline CDR1 and CDR2: SGHTA and FQGTGA. Trimming left V 5 bases short and J 5 bases short, with 19 bases between. This CDR3 spans 15 amino acids. As to this clone: What it binds is unknown.

Clones were read by immunoSEQ multiplex PCR, and TCRdb kept only the in-frame ones, dropping some. This sample carries approximately 80,000 clones, approximately 89% of them seen once, and the ten largest clones take around 0.19%. V and J are TRBV7-3 and TRBJ2-7, with no clear D. The receptor was derived from an adult with an advanced solid tumor such as melanoma, head and neck, liver or kidney cancer. This specimen was CD4+ or CD8+ T cells sorted from blood, taken in a trial of the OX40 agonist ivuxolimab. This CDR3 reads CASSNIRLVSDEQYV. As DNA, the CDR3 is TGTGCCAGCAGCAACATCAGGTTGGTTTCCGACGAGCAGTACGTC.